This entry concerns a single TCR beta chain. Antigen specificity is unknown. The source of the sample is a study of neoadjuvant nivolumab and ipilimumab in lung cancer. V lost 7 bases and J lost 0, with 13 bases in between. Germline V lookup: CDR1 SEHNR, CDR2 FQNEAQ (reference sequence). The CDR3 sequence is 14 residues long. Study findings and constraints: From pretherapy to surgery, tumor richness and clonality rose with dual therapy. Blood richness before therapy tracked richness in tumors resected after neoadjuvant therapy.

The assay was immunoSEQ multiplex PCR, and TCRdb's table has in-frame clones only and misses some. The top ten clones hold more than 3% of a sample with some 38,000 clones, roughly 87% of them seen once. Sequenced here: peripheral blood, sampled before neoadjuvant nivolumab, alone or with ipilimumab. This clonotype was obtained from an adult with non-small cell lung cancer. The chain has TRBV7-9 and TRBJ2-7; D is unresolved. DNA of the CDR3: TGTGCCAGCACCGACGGCCCGAGCTCCTACGAGCAGTACTTC. Protein product: CASTDGPSSYEQYF.